This TCR beta chain was sequenced during a study of cytomegalovirus exposure and HLA in healthy donors. As for the study in general: An earlier analysis found some 100 million unique TCR beta sequences from about 179 million T cells. Findings of the study overall: Cytomegalovirus status, reportedly, was diagnosed with high specificity and sensitivity by the classifier. The authors later found most CMV-associated TCR beta chains appeared HLA-restricted.

Note on this clone: Its antigen is still unknown.

PCR used 60 Vbeta primers and 13 Jbeta primers. Sequenced by immunoSEQ multiplex PCR; TCRdb stores in-frame clones only, minus some. The repertoire holds more than 150,000 clones, less than 80% seen once, with around 1.6% in the top ten. Germline values: CDR1 SGHAT, CDR2 FQNNGV. The CDR3 is 15 amino acids. V was trimmed by 4 bases and J by 4 bases, leaving 17 bases between them. The receptor comes from a man between 18 and 35 years old in good health and CMV-seronegative. Input material: PBMCs. The rearrangement joins TRBV11-2 to TRBJ2-7; a weak D match, TRBD1 (6 bases). CDR3 DNA: TGTGCCAGCAGCTCGGGGACACAAATCGGGTACGAGCAGTACTTC. Translating gives CASSSGTQIGYEQYF.